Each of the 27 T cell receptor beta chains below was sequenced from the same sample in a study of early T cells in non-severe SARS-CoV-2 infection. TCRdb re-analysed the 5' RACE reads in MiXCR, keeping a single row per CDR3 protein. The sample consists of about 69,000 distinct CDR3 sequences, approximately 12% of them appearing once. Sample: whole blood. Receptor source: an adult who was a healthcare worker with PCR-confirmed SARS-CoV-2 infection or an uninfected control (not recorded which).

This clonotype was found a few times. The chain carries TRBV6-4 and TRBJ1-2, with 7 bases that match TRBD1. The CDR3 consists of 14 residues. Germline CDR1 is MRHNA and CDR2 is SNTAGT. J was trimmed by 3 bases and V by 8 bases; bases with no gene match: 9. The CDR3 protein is CASGEYRGDYGYTF. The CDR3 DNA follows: TGTGCCAGCGGCGAATACAGGGGCGACTATGGCTACACCTTC.

The CDR3 nucleotides are TGTGCCAGCAGCCGTCGACTAGCGGGAGTTAGGTACAATGAGCAGTTCTTC. This gives the protein CASSRRLAGVRYNEQFF. This rearrangement joins TRBV3-1 to TRBJ2-1, with 12 bases matching TRBD2. J lost 4 bases, V lost 4 bases, and 8 bases had no gene match. CDR1 LGHDT and CDR2 YNNKEL come from the germline V gene (reference sequence). The CDR3 consists of 17 residues.

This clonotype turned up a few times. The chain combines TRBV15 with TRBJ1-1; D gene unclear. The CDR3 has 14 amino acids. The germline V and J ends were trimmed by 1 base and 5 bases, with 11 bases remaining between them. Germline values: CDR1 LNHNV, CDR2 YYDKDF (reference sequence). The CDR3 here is CATSRAAVGTEAFF. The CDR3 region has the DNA TGTGCCACCAGCAGAGCGGCAGTTGGAACTGAAGCTTTCTTT.

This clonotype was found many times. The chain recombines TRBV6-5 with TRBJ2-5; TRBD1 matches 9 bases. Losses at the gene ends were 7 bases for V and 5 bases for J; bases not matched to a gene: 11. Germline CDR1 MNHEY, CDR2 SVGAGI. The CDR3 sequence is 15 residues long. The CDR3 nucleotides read TGTGCCAGCACGCTACAGGGGGCCGCCCGCGAGACCCAGTACTTC. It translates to CASTLQGAARETQYF.

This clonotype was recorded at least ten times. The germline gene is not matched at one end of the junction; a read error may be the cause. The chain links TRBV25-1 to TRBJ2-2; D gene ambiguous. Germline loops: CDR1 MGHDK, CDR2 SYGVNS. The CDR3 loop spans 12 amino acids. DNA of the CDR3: TGTGCCAGCAGTGACAACATCGGGGAGCTGTTTTTT. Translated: CASSDNIGELFF.

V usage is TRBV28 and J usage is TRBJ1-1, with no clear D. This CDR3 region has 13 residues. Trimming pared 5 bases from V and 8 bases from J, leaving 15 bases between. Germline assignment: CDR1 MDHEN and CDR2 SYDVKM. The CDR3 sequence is CASSPRHVTEAFF. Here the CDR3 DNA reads TGTGCCAGCAGTCCGCGCCACGTAACGGAAGCTTTCTTT.

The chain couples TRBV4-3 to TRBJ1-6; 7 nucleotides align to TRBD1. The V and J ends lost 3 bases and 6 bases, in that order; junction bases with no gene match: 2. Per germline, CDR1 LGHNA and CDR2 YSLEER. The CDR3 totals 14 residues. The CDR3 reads CASSQAGGNSPLHF. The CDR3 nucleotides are TGCGCCAGCAGCCAGGCAGGGGGTAATTCACCCCTCCACTTT.

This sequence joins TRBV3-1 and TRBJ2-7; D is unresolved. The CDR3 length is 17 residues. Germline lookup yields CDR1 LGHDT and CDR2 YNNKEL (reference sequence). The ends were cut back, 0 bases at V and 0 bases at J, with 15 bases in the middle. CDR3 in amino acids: CASSQDWVAGSSYEQYF. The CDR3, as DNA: TGTGCCAGCAGCCAAGATTGGGTCGCCGGTAGCTCCTACGAGCAGTACTTC.

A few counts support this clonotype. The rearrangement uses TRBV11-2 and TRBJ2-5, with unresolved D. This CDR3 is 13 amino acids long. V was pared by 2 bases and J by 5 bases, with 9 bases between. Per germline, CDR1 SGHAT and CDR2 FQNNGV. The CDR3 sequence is CASSLLDVETQYF. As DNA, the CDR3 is TGTGCCAGCAGCTTATTGGACGTGGAGACCCAGTACTTC.

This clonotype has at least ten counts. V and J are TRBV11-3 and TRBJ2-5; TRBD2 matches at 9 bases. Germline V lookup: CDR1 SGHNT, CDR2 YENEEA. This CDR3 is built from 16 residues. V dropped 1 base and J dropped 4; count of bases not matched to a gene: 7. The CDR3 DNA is TGTGCCAGCAGCTTAGGGACAGCGGGGGGTCCAGAGACCCAGTACTTC. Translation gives CASSLGTAGGPETQYF.

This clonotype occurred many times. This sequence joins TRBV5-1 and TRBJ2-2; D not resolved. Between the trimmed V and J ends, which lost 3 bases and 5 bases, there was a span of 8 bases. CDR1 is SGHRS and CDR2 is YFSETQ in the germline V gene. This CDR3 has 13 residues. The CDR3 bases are TGCGCCAGCAGCTCAGGTCATACCGGGGAGCTGTTTTTT. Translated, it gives CASSSGHTGELFF.

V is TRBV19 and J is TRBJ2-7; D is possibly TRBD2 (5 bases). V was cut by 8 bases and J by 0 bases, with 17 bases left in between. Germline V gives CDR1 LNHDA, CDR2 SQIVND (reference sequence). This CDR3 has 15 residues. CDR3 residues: CASHGGSTSSYEQYF. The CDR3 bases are TGTGCCAGTCATGGAGGCTCGACCAGCTCCTACGAGCAGTACTTC.

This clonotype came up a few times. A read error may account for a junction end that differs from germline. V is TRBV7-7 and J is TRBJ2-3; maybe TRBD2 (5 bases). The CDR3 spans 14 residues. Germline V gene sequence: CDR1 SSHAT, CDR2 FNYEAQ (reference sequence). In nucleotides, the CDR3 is TGTGCTAGCAGCTCCTACCGGGGTGCAGATACGCAGTATTTT. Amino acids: CASSSYRGADTQYF. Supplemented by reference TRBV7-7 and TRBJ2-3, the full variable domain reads GAGVSQSPRYKVTKRGQDVTLRCDPISSHATLYWYQQALGQGPEFLTYFNYEAQPDKSGLPSDRFSAERPEGSISTLTIQRTEQRDSAMYRCASSSYRGADTQYFGPGTRLTVL.

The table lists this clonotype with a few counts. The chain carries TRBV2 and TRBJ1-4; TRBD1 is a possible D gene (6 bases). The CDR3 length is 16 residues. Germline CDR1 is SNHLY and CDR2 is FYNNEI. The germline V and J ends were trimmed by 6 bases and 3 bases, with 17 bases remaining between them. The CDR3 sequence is CASRGVRGTPNEKLFF. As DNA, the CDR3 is TGTGCCAGCAGGGGTGTTCGCGGGACACCTAATGAAAAACTGTTTTTT.

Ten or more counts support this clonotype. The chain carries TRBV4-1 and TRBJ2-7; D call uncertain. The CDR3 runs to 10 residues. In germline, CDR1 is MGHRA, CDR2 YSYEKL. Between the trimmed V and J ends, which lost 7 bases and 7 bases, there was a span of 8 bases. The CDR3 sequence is CASTLREQYF. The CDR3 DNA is TGCGCCAGCACCCTTCGGGAGCAGTACTTC.

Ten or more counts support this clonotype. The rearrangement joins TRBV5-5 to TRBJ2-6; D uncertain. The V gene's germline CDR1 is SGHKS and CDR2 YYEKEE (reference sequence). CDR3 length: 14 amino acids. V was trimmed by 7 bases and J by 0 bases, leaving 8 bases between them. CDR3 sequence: CASGRSSGANVLTF. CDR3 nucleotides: TGTGCCAGCGGTAGAAGCTCTGGGGCCAACGTCCTGACTTTC.

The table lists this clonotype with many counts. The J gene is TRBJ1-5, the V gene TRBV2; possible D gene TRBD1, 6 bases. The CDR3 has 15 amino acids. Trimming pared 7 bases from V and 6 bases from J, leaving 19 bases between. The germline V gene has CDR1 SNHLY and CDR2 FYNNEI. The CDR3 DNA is TGTGCCAGCACCTACAGGACAGCCCAGGGTCAGCCCCAGCATTTT. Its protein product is CASTYRTAQGQPQHF.

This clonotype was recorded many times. The CDR3 protein is CSVWTQNTGELFF. The CDR3 nucleotides are TGCAGCGTTTGGACACAGAACACCGGGGAGCTGTTTTTT. V and J are TRBV29-1 and TRBJ2-2; TRBD1 is a possible D gene (5 bases). Germline CDR1 and CDR2: SQVTM and ANQGSEA. The CDR3 is 13 residues long. V shed 5 bases and J shed 1 base, with 8 bases lying between them.

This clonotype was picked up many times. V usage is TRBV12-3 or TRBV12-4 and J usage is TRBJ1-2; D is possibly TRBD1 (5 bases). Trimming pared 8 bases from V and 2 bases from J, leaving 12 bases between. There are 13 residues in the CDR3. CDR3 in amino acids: CASGGSPNYGYTF. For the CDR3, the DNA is TGTGCCAGCGGGGGGTCCCCCAACTATGGCTACACCTTC.

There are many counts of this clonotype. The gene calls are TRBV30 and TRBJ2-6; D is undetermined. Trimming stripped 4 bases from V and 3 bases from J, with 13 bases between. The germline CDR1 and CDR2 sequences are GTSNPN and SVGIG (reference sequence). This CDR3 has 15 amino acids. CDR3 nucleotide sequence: TGTGCCTGGACGGTTGAAAACATTGGGGCCAACGTCCTGACTTTC. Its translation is CAWTVENIGANVLTF.

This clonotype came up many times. CDR3 loop: CASSQVAGNTIYF. In DNA, the CDR3 is TGTGCCAGCAGCCAAGTTGCAGGAAACACCATATATTTT. The J gene is TRBJ1-3, the V gene TRBV3-1; no clear D. In germline, CDR1 is LGHDT, CDR2 YNNKEL (reference sequence). The CDR3 loop spans 13 amino acids. Trimming removed 1 base at V and 4 bases at J, with 5 bases between.

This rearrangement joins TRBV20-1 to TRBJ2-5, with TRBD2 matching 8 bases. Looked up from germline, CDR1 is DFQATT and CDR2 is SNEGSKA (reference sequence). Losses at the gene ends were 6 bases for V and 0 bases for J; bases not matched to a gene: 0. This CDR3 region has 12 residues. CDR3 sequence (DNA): TGCAGTGCACTAGCGGACCAAGAGACCCAGTACTTC. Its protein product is CSALADQETQYF.

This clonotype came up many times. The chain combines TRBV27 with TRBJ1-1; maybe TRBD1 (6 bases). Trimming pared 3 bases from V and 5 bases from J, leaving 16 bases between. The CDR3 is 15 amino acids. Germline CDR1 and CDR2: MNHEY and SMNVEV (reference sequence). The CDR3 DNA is TGTGCCAGCAGTTTTATGGCACAGGGTGGTACTGAAGCTTTCTTT. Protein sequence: CASSFMAQGGTEAFF.

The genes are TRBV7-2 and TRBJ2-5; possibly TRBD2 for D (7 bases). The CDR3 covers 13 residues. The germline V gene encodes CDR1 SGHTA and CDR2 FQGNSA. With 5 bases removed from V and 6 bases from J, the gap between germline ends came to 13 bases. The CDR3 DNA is TGTGCCAGCAGCCGAGAGGGGGGGAAGACCCAGTACTTC. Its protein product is CASSREGGKTQYF.

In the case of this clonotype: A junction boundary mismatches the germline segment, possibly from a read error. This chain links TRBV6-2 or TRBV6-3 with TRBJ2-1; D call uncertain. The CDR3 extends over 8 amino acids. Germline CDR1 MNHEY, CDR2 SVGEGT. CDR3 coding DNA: TGTGCCAGCAGTTACGGCGGATTC. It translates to CASSYGGF.

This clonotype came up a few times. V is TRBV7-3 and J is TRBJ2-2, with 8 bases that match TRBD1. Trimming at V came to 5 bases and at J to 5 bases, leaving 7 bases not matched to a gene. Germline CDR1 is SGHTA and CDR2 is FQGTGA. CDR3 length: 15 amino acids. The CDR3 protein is CASSTRQGKTGELFF. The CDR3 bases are TGTGCCAGCAGCACCCGACAGGGGAAGACCGGGGAGCTGTTTTTT.

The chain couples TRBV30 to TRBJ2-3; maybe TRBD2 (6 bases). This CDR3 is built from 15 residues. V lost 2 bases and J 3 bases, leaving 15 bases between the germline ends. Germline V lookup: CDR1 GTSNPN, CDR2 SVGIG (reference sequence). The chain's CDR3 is CAWSLGRDWTDTQYF. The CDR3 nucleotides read TGTGCCTGGAGTCTCGGAAGGGACTGGACAGATACGCAGTATTTT. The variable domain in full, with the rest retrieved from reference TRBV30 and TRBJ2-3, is SQTIHQWPATLVQPVGSPLSLECTVEGTSNPNLYWYRQAAGRGLQLLFYSVGIGQISSEVPQNLSASRPQDRQFILSSKKLLLSDSGFYLCAWSLGRDWTDTQYFGPGTRLTVL.